A single sample gave rise to the 28 T cell receptor beta chains below, sequenced in a study of T cells expressing NK-cell markers. One entry per CDR3 protein, without DNA, is what TCRdb gives after re-calling the 5' RACE reads. Found here are under 500,000 distinct CDR3 sequences; the top ten clones hold 6% to 8%. Sequenced sample: blood T cells: a sorted CD56 or NKG2C T cell subset, CD4+ or CD8+ T cells, or bulk PBMC T cells (not recorded which). These receptors were obtained from a woman between 18 and 75 years old in good health.

The chain uses TRBV20-1 and TRBJ2-3; the TCRdb D gene call, TRBD2, has no DNA to confirm it. CDR3 length equals 14 residues. From germline, CDR1 is DFQATT and CDR2 SNEGSKA (reference sequence). The CDR3 reads CSARDRASFDTQYF.

V gene TRBV6-1 combines with J gene TRBJ1-2; TCRdb gives TRBD1 as the D gene, but with no DNA this cannot be confirmed. The CDR3 sequence is 13 residues long. Germline assignment: CDR1 MNHNS and CDR2 SASEGT. CDR3 loop: CASKTGQVYGYTF.

V usage is TRBV20-1 and J usage is TRBJ1-2; TCRdb proposes TRBD1, but this gene call is untestable without DNA. CDR3 length equals 13 residues. CDR1 is DFQATT and CDR2 is SNEGSKA in the germline V gene (reference sequence). CDR3 sequence reads: CSAKDRSSYGYTF.

The CDR3 loop reads CSVEDIGGGEVYEQYF. The gene calls are TRBV29-1 and TRBJ2-7; TCRdb returns TRBD1, unconfirmable since there is no DNA. The CDR3 is 16 amino acids. Per the germline V gene, CDR1 is SQVTM and CDR2 is ANQGSEA.

V is TRBV19 and J is TRBJ2-7; the D call of TRBD2 rests on TCRdb alone, since no DNA is present to check it. The germline V gene has CDR1 LNHDA and CDR2 SQIVND (reference sequence). The CDR3 runs to 14 residues. The CDR3 loop reads CASSMGTRPPEQYF.

The chain carries TRBV29-1 and TRBJ2-5. Germline V gives CDR1 SQVTM, CDR2 ANQGSEA. This CDR3 is 14 amino acids long. The CDR3: CSVGKDLNQETQYF.

V is TRBV2 and J is TRBJ2-1; TCRdb's D call, TRBD1, is unchecked because there is no DNA. CDR1 and CDR2 from the germline V gene are SNHLY and FYNNEI. This CDR3 has 11 residues. The CDR3 reads CASTLGTEQFF.

This chain links TRBV5-3 with TRBJ2-1; TCRdb designates TRBD1, a call that cannot be tested without DNA. TRBV5-3 is an open reading frame whose function is uncertain. The CDR3 contains 14 residues. The CDR3 sequence is CANPWEGGPFRQFF.

The rearrangement joins TRBV30 to TRBJ2-2; TCRdb's assignment of TRBD2 cannot be checked, as there is no DNA. Germline CDR1 GTSNPN, CDR2 SVGIG (reference sequence). There are 14 residues in the CDR3. The CDR3 reads CAWGLGGVGGELFF.

V is TRBV7-8 and J is TRBJ2-1. The germline V gene has CDR1 SGHVS and CDR2 FQNEAQ. The CDR3 length is 16 residues. Here the CDR3 reads CASSLVANPTWDEQFF.

V and J are TRBV2 and TRBJ2-3; no DNA is available, so the TRBD2 call from TCRdb remains unchecked. The CDR3 length is 16 residues. Looked up from germline, CDR1 is SNHLY and CDR2 is FYNNEI. CDR3 amino acids: CASSTTGTSGTDTQYF.

This chain uses TRBV6-2 or TRBV6-3 with TRBJ1-1; TCRdb's D gene call, TRBD1, goes unchecked for lack of DNA. The CDR3 loop spans 14 amino acids. The V gene's germline CDR1 is MNHEY and CDR2 SVGEGT. The chain's CDR3 is CASTLQGAYTEAFF.

The chain recombines TRBV5-6 with TRBJ2-7; TCRdb's assignment of TRBD2 cannot be checked, as there is no DNA. The V gene's germline CDR1 is SGHDT and CDR2 YYEEEE. The CDR3 sequence is 14 residues long. CDR3 amino acids: CASSGLAGIHEQYF. The full variable domain, completed using reference TRBV5-6 and TRBJ2-7, is DAGVTQSPTHLIKTRGQQVTLRCSPKSGHDTVSWYQQALGQGPQFIFQYYEEEERQRGNFPDRFSGHQFPNYSSELNVNALLLGDSALYLCASSGLAGIHEQYFGPGTRLTVT.

The chain joins TRBV20-1 to TRBJ2-7; TCRdb lists TRBD2, though no DNA is available to test this call. The germline V gene encodes CDR1 DFQATT and CDR2 SNEGSKA (reference sequence). The CDR3 loop spans 13 amino acids. This CDR3 reads CSAPKRSSEEQYF.

The V gene is TRBV5-4, the J gene TRBJ2-2; TCRdb outputs TRBD2, but without DNA this stays unchecked. Germline V gene lookup returns CDR1 SGHNT and CDR2 YYREEE (reference sequence). There are 16 residues in the CDR3. The CDR3 loop reads CASSLTSGVNTGELFF.

CDR3 residues: CASSWDRAGYEQYF. The chain has TRBV6-1 and TRBJ2-7; TCRdb selects TRBD1, and the lack of DNA leaves this call unchecked. The CDR3 has 14 amino acids. The germline gives CDR1 MNHNS, CDR2 SASEGT.

The CDR3 loop is CASTRGGSGVDEQFF. This sequence joins TRBV10-2 and TRBJ2-1; the D call of TRBD2 rests on TCRdb alone, since no DNA is present to check it. This CDR3 spans 15 amino acids. CDR1 and CDR2 (germline): WSHSY, SAAADI.

The rearrangement uses TRBV11-2 and TRBJ1-4; TCRdb calls TRBD1, which cannot be checked without DNA. This CDR3 has 16 residues. Germline V gene lookup returns CDR1 SGHAT and CDR2 FQNNGV. CDR3 sequence: CASSFAGGKTLEKLFF.

The V and J genes are TRBV15 and TRBJ1-2. The CDR3 contains 12 residues. The germline CDR1 and CDR2 sequences are LNHNV and YYDKDF (reference sequence). The chain's CDR3 is CATSRDLRGYTF.

The chain recombines TRBV10-3 with TRBJ2-5. This CDR3 region has 12 residues. The germline gives CDR1 ENHRY, CDR2 SYGVKD. CDR3 protein: CAISEGQETQYF.

The V call is TRBV7-3, the J call TRBJ2-3; there is no DNA to check the TCRdb D call of TRBD1. Germline assignment: CDR1 SGHTA and CDR2 FQGTGA. The CDR3 extends over 15 amino acids. The CDR3 region is CASSRQRGDTDTQYF.

The gene calls are TRBV20-1 and TRBJ1-6; TCRdb's D call, TRBD1, is unchecked because there is no DNA. The CDR3 loop spans 15 amino acids. The germline gives CDR1 DFQATT, CDR2 SNEGSKA (reference sequence). CDR3: CSASRDTSYNSPLHF.

This chain links TRBV12-3 or TRBV12-4 with TRBJ1-1; the D gene TCRdb calls, TRBD1, cannot be checked with no DNA. This CDR3 comprises 15 residues. CDR3: CASSPRTAQSTEAFF.

The rearrangement uses TRBV4-1 and TRBJ2-3; TCRdb gives TRBD1 as the D gene, but with no DNA this cannot be confirmed. The CDR3 runs 16 residues. Per germline, CDR1 MGHRA and CDR2 YSYEKL. The CDR3 loop is CASSHISAPGADTQYF.

The rearrangement uses TRBV20-1 and TRBJ2-1; the D call from TCRdb, TRBD2, cannot be confirmed without DNA. Germline CDR1 reads DFQATT; CDR2 reads SNEGSKA (reference sequence). This CDR3 has 14 residues. Here the CDR3 reads CSARLAGGYNEQFF.

V and J are TRBV7-2 and TRBJ2-1; TCRdb's D call of TRBD1 is untestable without DNA. From germline, CDR1 is SGHTA and CDR2 FQGNSA. This CDR3 has 22 amino acids. CDR3 region: CASSFPTGGQGKKGYSYNEQFF.

The chain has TRBV20-1 and TRBJ2-4; TCRdb's assignment of TRBD2 cannot be checked, as there is no DNA. CDR1 is DFQATT and CDR2 is SNEGSKA in the germline V gene (reference sequence). The CDR3 runs 15 residues. The CDR3 sequence is CSAGGTYLAKNIQYF.

J is TRBJ2-3 and V is TRBV7-8; TCRdb lists TRBD1, though no DNA is available to test this call. CDR1 and CDR2 from the germline V gene are SGHVS and FQNEAQ. This CDR3 comprises 14 residues. The CDR3 loop is CASAPEGGWNTQYF.